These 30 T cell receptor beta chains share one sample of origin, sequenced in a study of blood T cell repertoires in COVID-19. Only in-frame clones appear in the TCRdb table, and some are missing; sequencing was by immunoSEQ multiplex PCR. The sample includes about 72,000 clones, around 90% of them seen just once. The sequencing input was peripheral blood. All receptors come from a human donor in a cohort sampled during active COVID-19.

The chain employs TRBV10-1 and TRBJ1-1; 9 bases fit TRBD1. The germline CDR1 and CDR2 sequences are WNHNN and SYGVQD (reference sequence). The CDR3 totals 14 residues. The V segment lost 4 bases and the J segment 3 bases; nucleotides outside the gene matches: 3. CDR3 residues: CASSGGQGHTEAFF. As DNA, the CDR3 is TGCGCCAGCAGTGGGGGACAGGGTCACACTGAAGCTTTCTTT.

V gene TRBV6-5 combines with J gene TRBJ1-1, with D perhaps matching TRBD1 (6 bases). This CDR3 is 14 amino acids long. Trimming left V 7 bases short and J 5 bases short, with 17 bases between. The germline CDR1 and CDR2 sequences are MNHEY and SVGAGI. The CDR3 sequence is CASTPKRGATEAFF. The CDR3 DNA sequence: TGTGCCAGCACTCCTAAGCGGGGGGCGACTGAAGCTTTCTTT.

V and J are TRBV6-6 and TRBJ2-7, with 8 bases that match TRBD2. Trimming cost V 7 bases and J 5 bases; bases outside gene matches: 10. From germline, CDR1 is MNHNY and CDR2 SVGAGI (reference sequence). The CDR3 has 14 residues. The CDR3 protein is CASKRESRIDEQYF. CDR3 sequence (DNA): TGTGCCAGCAAGCGGGAGTCACGTATAGACGAGCAGTACTTC.

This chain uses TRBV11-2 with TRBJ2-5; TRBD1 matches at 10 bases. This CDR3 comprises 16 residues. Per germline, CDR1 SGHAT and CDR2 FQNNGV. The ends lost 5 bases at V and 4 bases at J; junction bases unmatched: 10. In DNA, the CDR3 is TGTGCCAGCAGCGCCCGGGACAGGGGTGGTCGAGAGACCCAGTACTTC. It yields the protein CASSARDRGGRETQYF.

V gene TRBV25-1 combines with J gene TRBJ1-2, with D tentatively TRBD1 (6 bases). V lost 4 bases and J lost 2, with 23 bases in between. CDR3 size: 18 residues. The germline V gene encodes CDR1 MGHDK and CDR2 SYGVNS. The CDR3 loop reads CASSVDGQNRVVNYGYTF. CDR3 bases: TGTGCCAGCAGTGTTGACGGACAAAACAGGGTAGTAAACTATGGCTACACCTTC.

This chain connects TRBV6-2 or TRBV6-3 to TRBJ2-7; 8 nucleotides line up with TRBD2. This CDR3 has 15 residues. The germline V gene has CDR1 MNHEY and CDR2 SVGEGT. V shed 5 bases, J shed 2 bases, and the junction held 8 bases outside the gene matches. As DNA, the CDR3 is TGTGCCAGCAGTAAGCGGGGGCAAACCCCCTACGAGCAGTACTTC. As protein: CASSKRGQTPYEQYF.

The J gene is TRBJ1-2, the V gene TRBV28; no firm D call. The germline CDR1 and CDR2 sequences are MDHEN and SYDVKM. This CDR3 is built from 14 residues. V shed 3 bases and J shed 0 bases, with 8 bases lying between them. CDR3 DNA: TGTGCCAGCAGTTTCCTAAATCCTAACTATGGCTACACCTTC. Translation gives CASSFLNPNYGYTF.

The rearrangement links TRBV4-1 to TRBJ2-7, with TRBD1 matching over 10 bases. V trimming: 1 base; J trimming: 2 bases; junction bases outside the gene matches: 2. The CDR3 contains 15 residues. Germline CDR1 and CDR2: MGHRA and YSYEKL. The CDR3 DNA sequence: TGCGCCAGCAGCCAAGCCGGGACAGGGGCCTACGAGCAGTACTTC. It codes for CASSQAGTGAYEQYF.

The DNA of the CDR3 is TGCAGCGTTGTAGCGGGCTCCTACGAGCAGTACTTC. Protein product: CSVVAGSYEQYF. V is TRBV29-1 and J is TRBJ2-7, with 7 bases identical to TRBD2. Germline CDR1 SQVTM, CDR2 ANQGSEA. This CDR3 region has 12 residues. Losses at the gene ends were 4 bases for V and 0 bases for J; bases not matched to a gene: 0.

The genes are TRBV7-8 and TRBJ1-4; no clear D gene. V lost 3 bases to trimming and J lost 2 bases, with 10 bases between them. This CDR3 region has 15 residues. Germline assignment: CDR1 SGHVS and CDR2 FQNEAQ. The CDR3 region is CASSFEVATNEKLFF. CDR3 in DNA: TGTGCCAGCAGCTTCGAGGTTGCCACTAATGAAAAACTGTTTTTT. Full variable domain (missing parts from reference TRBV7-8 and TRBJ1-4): GAGVSQSPRYKVAKRGQDVALRCDPISGHVSLFWYQQALGQGPEFLTYFQNEAQLDKSGLPSDRFFAERPEGSVSTLKIQRTQQEDSAVYLCASSFEVATNEKLFFGSGTQLSVL.

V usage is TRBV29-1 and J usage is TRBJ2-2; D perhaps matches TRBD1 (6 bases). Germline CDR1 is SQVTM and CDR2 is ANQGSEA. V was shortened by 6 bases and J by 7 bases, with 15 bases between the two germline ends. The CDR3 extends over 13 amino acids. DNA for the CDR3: TGCAGCGTCCGGGACAAGGTCAACGGGGAGCTGTTTTTT. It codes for CSVRDKVNGELFF.

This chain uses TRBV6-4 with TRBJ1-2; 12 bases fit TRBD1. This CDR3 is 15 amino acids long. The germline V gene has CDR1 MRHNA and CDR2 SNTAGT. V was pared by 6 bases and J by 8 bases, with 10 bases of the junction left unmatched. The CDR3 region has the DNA TGTGCCAGCAGCCCCGGGACAGGGGGCCGGCAGGGCTACACCTTC. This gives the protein CASSPGTGGRQGYTF.

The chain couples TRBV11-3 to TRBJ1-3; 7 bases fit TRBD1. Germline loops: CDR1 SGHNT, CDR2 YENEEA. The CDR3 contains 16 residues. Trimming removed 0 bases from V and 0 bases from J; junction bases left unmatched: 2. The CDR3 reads CASSLDGTASGNTIYF. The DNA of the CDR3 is TGTGCCAGCAGCTTAGATGGGACAGCCTCTGGAAACACCATATATTTT.

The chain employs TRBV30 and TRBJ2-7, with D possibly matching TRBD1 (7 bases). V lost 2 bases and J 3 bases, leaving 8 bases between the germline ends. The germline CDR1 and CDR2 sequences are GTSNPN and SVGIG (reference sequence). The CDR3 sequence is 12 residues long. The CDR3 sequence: CAWSQGGYEQYF. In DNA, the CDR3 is TGTGCCTGGAGTCAGGGGGGCTACGAGCAGTACTTC.

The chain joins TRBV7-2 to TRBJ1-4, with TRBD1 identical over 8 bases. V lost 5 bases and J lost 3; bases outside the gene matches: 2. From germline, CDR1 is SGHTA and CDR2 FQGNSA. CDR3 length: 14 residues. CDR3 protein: CASSAQGANEKLFF. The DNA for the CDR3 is TGTGCCAGCAGCGCACAGGGGGCTAATGAAAAACTGTTTTTT.

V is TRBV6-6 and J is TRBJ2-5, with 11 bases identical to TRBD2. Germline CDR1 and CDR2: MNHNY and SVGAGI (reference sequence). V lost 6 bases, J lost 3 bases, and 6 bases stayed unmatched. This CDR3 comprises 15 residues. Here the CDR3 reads CASRLGTSGKETQYF. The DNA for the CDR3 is TGTGCCAGCAGACTTGGGACTAGCGGAAAAGAGACCCAGTACTTC.

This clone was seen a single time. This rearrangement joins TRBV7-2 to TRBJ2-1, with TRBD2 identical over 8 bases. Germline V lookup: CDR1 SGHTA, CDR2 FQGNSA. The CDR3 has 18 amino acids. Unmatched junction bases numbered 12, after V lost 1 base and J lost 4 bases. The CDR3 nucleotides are TGTGCCAGCAGCTTAGACCCCCCGGGCGGGGGGCGGTACAATGAGCAGTTCTTC. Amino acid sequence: CASSLDPPGGGRYNEQFF.

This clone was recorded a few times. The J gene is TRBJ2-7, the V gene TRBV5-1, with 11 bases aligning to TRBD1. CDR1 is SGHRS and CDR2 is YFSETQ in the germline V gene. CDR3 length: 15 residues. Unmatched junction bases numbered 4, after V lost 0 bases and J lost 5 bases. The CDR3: CASSLEGQGVHEQYF. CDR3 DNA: TGCGCCAGCAGCTTGGAGGGACAGGGGGTACACGAGCAGTACTTC.

CDR3 protein: CASSVDPRTGGTGELFF. CDR3 coding DNA: TGTGCCAGCAGCGTAGACCCCCGGACAGGGGGTACCGGGGAGCTGTTTTTT. The V gene is TRBV9, the J gene TRBJ2-2; 10 nucleotides line up with TRBD1. Germline V gene data show CDR1 as SGDLS and CDR2 as YYNGEE. V was clipped by 0 bases and J by 5 bases; unmatched bases: 7. The CDR3 sequence is 17 residues long.

This CDR3 reads CASSFGGLQETQYF. The CDR3 DNA follows: TGTGCCAGCAGCTTTGGTGGACTGCAAGAGACCCAGTACTTC. The chain employs TRBV5-8 and TRBJ2-5; D is perhaps TRBD2 (5 bases). From germline, CDR1 is SGHTS and CDR2 YDEGEE. V was pared by 2 bases and J by 2 bases, with 10 bases between. The CDR3 extends over 14 amino acids.

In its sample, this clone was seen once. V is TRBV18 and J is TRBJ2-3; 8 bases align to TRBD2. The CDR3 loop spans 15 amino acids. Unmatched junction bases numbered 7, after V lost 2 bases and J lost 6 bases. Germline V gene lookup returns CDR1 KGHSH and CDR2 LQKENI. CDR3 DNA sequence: TGTGCCAGCTCACCAGAGGGACTAGGCTCGGATACGCAGTATTTT. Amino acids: CASSPEGLGSDTQYF.

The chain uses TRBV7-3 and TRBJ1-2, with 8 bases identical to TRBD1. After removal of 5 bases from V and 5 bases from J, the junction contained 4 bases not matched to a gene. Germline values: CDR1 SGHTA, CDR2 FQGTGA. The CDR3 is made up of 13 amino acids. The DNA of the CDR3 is TGTGCCAGCAGCCCTGACAGGGGATATGGCTACACCTTC. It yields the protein CASSPDRGYGYTF. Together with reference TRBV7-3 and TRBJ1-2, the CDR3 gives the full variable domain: GAGVSQTPSNKVTEKGKYVELRCDPISGHTALYWYRQSLGQGPEFLIYFQGTGAADDSGLPNDRFFAVRPEGSVSTLKIQRTERGDSAVYLCASSPDRGYGYTFGSGTRLTVV.

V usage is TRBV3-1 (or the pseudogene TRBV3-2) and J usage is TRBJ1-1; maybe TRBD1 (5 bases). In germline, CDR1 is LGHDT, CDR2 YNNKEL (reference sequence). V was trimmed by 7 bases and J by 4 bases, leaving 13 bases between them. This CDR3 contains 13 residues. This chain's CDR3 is CASTSGGVTEAFF. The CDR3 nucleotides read TGTGCCAGCACCTCGGGGGGGGTCACTGAAGCTTTCTTT.

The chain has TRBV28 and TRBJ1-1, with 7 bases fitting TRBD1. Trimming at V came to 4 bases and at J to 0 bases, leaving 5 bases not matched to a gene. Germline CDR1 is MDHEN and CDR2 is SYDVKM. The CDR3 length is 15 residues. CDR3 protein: CASSYPGQMNTEAFF. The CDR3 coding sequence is TGTGCCAGCAGTTACCCGGGACAGATGAACACTGAAGCTTTCTTT.

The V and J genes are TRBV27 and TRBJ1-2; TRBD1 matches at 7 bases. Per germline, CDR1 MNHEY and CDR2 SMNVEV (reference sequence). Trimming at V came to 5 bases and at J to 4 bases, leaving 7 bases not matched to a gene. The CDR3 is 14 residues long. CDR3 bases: TGTGCCAGCAGTCTCAGGGGGGAGGTCTATGGCTACACCTTC. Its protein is CASSLRGEVYGYTF.

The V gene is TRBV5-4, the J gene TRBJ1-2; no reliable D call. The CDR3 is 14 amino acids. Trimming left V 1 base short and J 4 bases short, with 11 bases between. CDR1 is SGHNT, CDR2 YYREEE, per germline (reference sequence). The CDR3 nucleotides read TGTGCCAGCAGCTTGACTGGAGTACTCTATGGCTACACCTTC. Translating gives CASSLTGVLYGYTF.

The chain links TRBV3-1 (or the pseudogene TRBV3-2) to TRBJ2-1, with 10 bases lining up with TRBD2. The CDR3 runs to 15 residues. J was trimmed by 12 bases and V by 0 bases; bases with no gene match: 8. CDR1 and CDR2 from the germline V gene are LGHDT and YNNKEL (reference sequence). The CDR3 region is CASSQDSSGGRVQFF. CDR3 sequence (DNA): TGTGCCAGCAGCCAAGATTCTAGCGGGGGCCGGGTGCAGTTCTTC.

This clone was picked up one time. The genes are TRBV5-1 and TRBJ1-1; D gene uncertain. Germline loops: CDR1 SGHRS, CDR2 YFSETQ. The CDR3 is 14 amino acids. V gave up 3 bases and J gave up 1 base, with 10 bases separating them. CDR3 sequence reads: CASSWGDSNTEAFF. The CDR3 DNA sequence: TGCGCCAGCAGCTGGGGAGACTCGAACACTGAAGCTTTCTTT.

CDR3 loop: CASSLVDRDTEAFF. In DNA form, the CDR3 reads TGTGCCAGCAGTTTGGTCGACAGGGATACTGAAGCTTTCTTT. The chain employs TRBV28 and TRBJ1-1; the match to TRBD1 covers 7 bases. Germline V gene data show CDR1 as MDHEN and CDR2 as SYDVKM. The trim removed 3 bases at V and 5 bases at J, leaving 6 bases unmatched. The CDR3 consists of 14 residues.

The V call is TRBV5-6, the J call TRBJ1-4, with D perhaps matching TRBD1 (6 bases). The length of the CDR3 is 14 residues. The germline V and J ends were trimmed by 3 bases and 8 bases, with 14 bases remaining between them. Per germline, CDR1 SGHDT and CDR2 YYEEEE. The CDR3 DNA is TGTGCCAGCAGCTCAGGACAGCCCGAGGAAAAACTGTTTTTT. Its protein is CASSSGQPEEKLFF.